These 19 T cell receptor beta chains were sequenced from one sample in a study of blood T cell repertoires in COVID-19. Repertoires were generated with immunoSEQ multiplex PCR, while TCRdb's copy carries only in-frame clones and drops some. The sample has about 150,000 clones, over 80% seen once; the top ten hold over 4%. Sequencing was carried out using PBMCs or T cells enriched from blood (not recorded which). The receptor source for this set is a man aged 70-80 years who had been exposed to COVID-19.

The chain carries TRBV5-4 and TRBJ1-6; 8 positions agree with TRBD1. The CDR3 is made up of 16 amino acids. Germline CDR1 and CDR2: SGHNT and YYREEE (reference sequence). The junction had 6 bases not matched to a gene; V was cut back by 3 bases and J by 4 bases. CDR3 sequence (DNA): TGTGCCAGCAGCTGGGGACAGGCGGGGTATAATTCACCCCTCCACTTT. Amino acids: CASSWGQAGYNSPLHF.

The chain couples TRBV11-2 to TRBJ2-7; 7 bases are shared with TRBD2. V lost 4 bases to trimming and J lost 3 bases; unmatched junction nucleotides: 9. The CDR3 length is 15 residues. Germline V gives CDR1 SGHAT, CDR2 FQNNGV. In DNA, the CDR3 is TGTGCCAGCAGCTCCCATAGCGGGTTTAGCTACGAGCAGTACTTC. It yields the protein CASSSHSGFSYEQYF.

The CDR3 sequence: CASSPSGKEGSKNIQYF. CDR3 bases: TGTGCCAGCAGCCCCTCTGGAAAGGAGGGGTCCAAAAACATTCAGTACTTC. The V and J genes are TRBV7-8 and TRBJ2-4; tentatively, D is TRBD2 (6 bases). CDR1 SGHVS and CDR2 FQNEAQ come from the germline V gene. Trimming left V 5 bases short and J 2 bases short, with 19 bases between. The CDR3 is 17 residues long.

J is TRBJ2-2 and V is TRBV5-1; D gene unclear. V was cut by 1 base and J by 0 bases, with 7 bases left in between. Germline values: CDR1 SGHRS, CDR2 YFSETQ. The CDR3 length is 15 residues. The CDR3 DNA reads as TGCGCCAGCAGCTTGCAACAAGCGAACACCGGGGAGCTGTTTTTT. Protein sequence: CASSLQQANTGELFF.

The chain employs TRBV5-1 and TRBJ2-1; no definite D call. This CDR3 has 12 amino acids. The germline CDR1 and CDR2 sequences are SGHRS and YFSETQ. The V end was cut by 3 bases, the J end by 10 bases, with 11 bases between. The CDR3 here is CASSWSPGEQFF. The CDR3 bases are TGCGCCAGCAGCTGGTCGCCAGGCGAGCAGTTCTTC.

The rearrangement uses TRBV6-5 and TRBJ1-2; 10 bases map to TRBD1. The germline V gene has CDR1 MNHEY and CDR2 SVGAGI. The CDR3 has 16 residues. The V gene end was trimmed by 0 bases and the J gene end by 7 bases; junction bases not matched to a gene: 8. CDR3 sequence reads: CASSYSYRQGAGGYTF. The CDR3 DNA is TGTGCCAGCAGTTACTCCTATCGACAGGGGGCGGGTGGCTACACCTTC.

This sequence joins TRBV9 and TRBJ1-6; D remains ambiguous. The CDR3 sequence is 15 residues long. V lost 0 bases and J 10 bases, leaving 14 bases between the germline ends. The germline V gene encodes CDR1 SGDLS and CDR2 YYNGEE. Here the CDR3 reads CASSVATPDISPLHF. The CDR3 DNA reads TGTGCCAGCAGCGTAGCGACACCCGACATCTCACCCCTCCACTTT.

Here the CDR3 DNA reads TGTGCCAGTAAATTAGCGGAGACGAACACCGGGGAGCTGTTTTTT. It encodes CASKLAETNTGELFF. The V and J genes are TRBV6-4 and TRBJ2-2; the D gene is possibly TRBD2 (6 bases). The germline V gene encodes CDR1 MRHNA and CDR2 SNTAGT. This CDR3 region has 15 residues. Trimming took 9 bases from V and 0 from J, leaving 14 bases between them.

The chain uses TRBV21-1 and TRBJ1-5; TRBD1, as called in the table, went unchecked against the DNA. TRBV21-1 represents a pseudogene. This CDR3 has 13 residues. CDR3 amino acids: CASSWADNQPQHF. The CDR3 nucleotides are TGTGCCAGCAGTTGGGCTGATAATCAGCCCCAGCATTTT.

V usage is TRBV6-5 and J usage is TRBJ1-6; D might be TRBD1 (5 bases). The CDR3 consists of 15 residues. Germline values: CDR1 MNHEY, CDR2 SVGAGI. The CDR3 nucleotides read TGTGCGGTGGGGGAGGGGATGTCCTATAATTCACCCCTCCACTTT. Its protein is CAVGEGMSYNSPLHF.

Only one count was recorded for this clone. This chain's CDR3 is CASSAWDYFTGELFF. The CDR3 DNA is TGTGCCAGCAGCGCCTGGGACTATTTCACCGGGGAGCTGTTTTTT. The V gene is TRBV14, the J gene TRBJ2-2, with 7 bases matching TRBD2. Germline V gene sequence: CDR1 SGHDN, CDR2 FVKESK. After removal of 5 bases from V and 4 bases from J, the junction contained 7 bases not matched to a gene. This CDR3 spans 15 amino acids.

This chain uses TRBV28 with TRBJ1-2; TRBD1 aligns across 7 bases. CDR1 is MDHEN and CDR2 is SYDVKM in the germline V gene. This CDR3 is 16 amino acids long. J gave up 2 bases and V 10 bases, and 16 bases lay outside the gene matches. The CDR3 reads CATELRQGYFNYGYTF. The CDR3 DNA reads TGTGCCACCGAATTACGACAGGGTTATTTCAACTATGGCTACACCTTC.

The chain recombines TRBV28 with TRBJ1-2; TRBD1 agrees at 7 bases. The germline V gene has CDR1 MDHEN and CDR2 SYDVKM. After removal of 6 bases from V and 6 bases from J, the junction contained 4 bases not matched to a gene. The CDR3 extends over 12 amino acids. The CDR3 loop reads CASRQTGDGYTF. The CDR3 nucleotides read TGTGCCAGCAGGCAAACAGGGGATGGCTACACCTTC.

This chain links TRBV6-5 with TRBJ2-7; TRBD2 aligns across 8 bases. V shed 0 bases, J shed 0 bases, and the junction held 4 bases outside the gene matches. CDR3 length equals 16 residues. Germline V gene data show CDR1 as MNHEY and CDR2 as SVGAGI. The CDR3 loop is CASSYSRRGGSYEQYF. CDR3 DNA: TGTGCCAGCAGTTACTCGCGCCGGGGGGGCTCCTACGAGCAGTACTTC.

The J gene is TRBJ1-5, the V gene TRBV27; 9 bases align to TRBD1. The germline CDR1 and CDR2 sequences are MNHEY and SMNVEV (reference sequence). This CDR3 contains 19 residues. Trimming removed 9 bases from V and 2 bases from J; junction bases left unmatched: 20. DNA of the CDR3: TGTGCCAGATCCCCATACGAAGGACAGGGGAGAGTTGGCAATCAGCCCCAGCATTTT. Translated, it gives CARSPYEGQGRVGNQPQHF.

The rearrangement links TRBV18 to TRBJ1-2; D remains unclear. The CDR3 extends over 14 amino acids. The V gene's germline CDR1 is KGHSH and CDR2 LQKENI. The germline V and J ends were trimmed by 6 bases and 2 bases, with 13 bases remaining between them. The CDR3 DNA reads as TGTGCCAGCTCTCTACCGGGAGCCAACTATGGCTACACCTTC. This gives the protein CASSLPGANYGYTF.

The chain couples TRBV28 to TRBJ1-5, with unresolved D. CDR1 is MDHEN, CDR2 SYDVKM, per germline. This CDR3 region has 13 residues. V lost 6 bases and J 6 bases, leaving 12 bases between the germline ends. The CDR3 DNA is TGTGCCAGCAGGGCGACTGGTTTTCAGCCCCAGCATTTT. It translates to CASRATGFQPQHF.

The chain carries TRBV19 and TRBJ1-1; 8 nucleotides align to TRBD1. This CDR3 comprises 14 residues. The V segment lost 4 bases and the J segment 7 bases; nucleotides outside the gene matches: 8. From germline, CDR1 is LNHDA and CDR2 SQIVND (reference sequence). This CDR3 is CASSTVGQVGEAFF. DNA of the CDR3: TGTGCCAGTAGTACCGTGGGACAGGTCGGTGAAGCTTTCTTT.

The J gene is TRBJ1-5, the V gene TRBV28; D might be TRBD1 (5 bases). CDR3 length equals 13 residues. Germline CDR1 MDHEN, CDR2 SYDVKM. Trimming shortened V by 10 bases and J by 3 bases, and 13 bases separated the two germline ends. The CDR3 spells CAIRQGYNQPQHF. As DNA, the CDR3 is TGTGCCATCAGGCAGGGTTACAATCAGCCCCAGCATTTT.